Presented here are 6 T cell receptor beta chains from one specimen sequenced in a study of graft-versus-host responses after intestinal transplantation. Measured with immunoSEQ multiplex PCR; TCRdb has only the in-frame clones, and not every one. The sample holds over 45,000 clones, 80% to 90% seen once. The source material was PBMCs, sampled 26 days after transplant. The receptor set was obtained from a human patient who received an intestinal transplant, so some T cells may come from the graft donor.

This chain uses TRBV5-4 with TRBJ2-1; weak D call: TRBD2 (7 bases). CDR3 length equals 16 residues. V was pared by 4 bases and J by 3 bases, with 17 bases between. Germline V CDR1 and CDR2: SGHNT, YYREEE (reference sequence). The CDR3 protein is CASSPYGGHNYNEQFF. DNA of the CDR3: TGTGCCAGCAGCCCATACGGGGGGCACAACTACAATGAGCAGTTCTTC.

The V gene is TRBV5-6, the J gene TRBJ2-1; D gene uncertain. This CDR3 contains 13 residues. The V end was cut by 0 bases, the J end by 2 bases, with 3 bases between. Germline CDR1 is SGHDT and CDR2 is YYEEEE. In nucleotides, the CDR3 is TGTGCCAGCAGCTTGGGGCCCTACAATGAGCAGTTCTTC. Translated, it gives CASSLGPYNEQFF.

This clone was counted a few times. This chain uses TRBV6-4 with TRBJ1-6; the D is unclear. V lost 6 bases, J lost 0 bases, and 9 bases lay in between. The CDR3 spans 15 residues. Germline V CDR1 and CDR2: MRHNA, SNTAGT. This CDR3 reads CASRESGSYNSPLHF. CDR3 DNA: TGTGCCAGCAGAGAGAGTGGCTCCTATAATTCACCCCTCCACTTT.

The genes are TRBV5-1 and TRBJ2-3; D may be TRBD1 (6 bases). V lost 1 base and J 4 bases, leaving 7 bases between the germline ends. Germline-derived CDR1 and CDR2 are SGHRS and YFSETQ. The CDR3 covers 13 residues. The CDR3 region is CASSLTGPDTQYF. The DNA for the CDR3 is TGCGCCAGCAGCTTGACAGGGCCAGATACGCAGTATTTT.

The genes are TRBV5-8 and TRBJ2-1, with TRBD2 matching over 9 bases. After removal of 3 bases from V and 8 bases from J, the junction contained 12 bases not matched to a gene. Germline V gene lookup returns CDR1 SGHTS and CDR2 YDEGEE. CDR3 length: 16 residues. The CDR3 loop is CASSSGAGGPLDEQFF. Written as DNA, the CDR3 is TGTGCCAGCAGCTCGGGGGCGGGGGGGCCGTTGGATGAGCAGTTCTTC.

This clone appeared once. The J gene is TRBJ2-2, the V gene TRBV7-9, with D perhaps matching TRBD1 (6 bases). Trimming took off 3 bases at V and 6 bases at J, with 11 bases between the two ends. CDR1 and CDR2 (germline): SEHNR, FQNEAQ (reference sequence). The CDR3 is made up of 14 amino acids. The CDR3 nucleotides are TGTGCCAGCAGCTTCGCAGGGGTGCCCGGGGAGCTGTTTTTT. Protein product: CASSFAGVPGELFF.